This entry concerns a single TCR beta chain. The data were obtained in a study of regulatory and conventional T cells in RAG deficiency. Blood CD4+ CD25-low CD127-high conventional T cells supplied the genomic DNA template. The method was immunoSEQ multiplex PCR; TCRdb's version includes in-frame clones alone and lacks a portion of them. The data hold fewer than 30,000 clones, with 90% to 95% observed a single time. V shed 4 bases and J shed 3 bases, with 7 bases lying between them. The germline V gene has CDR1 MDHEN and CDR2 SYDVKM. The CDR3 length is 13 residues. These data were likewise used in another study, on regulatory T cells. That study adds: Primers: 52 TRBV forward and 13 TRBJ reverse.

The clonotype originates from a human donor in good health. Input material: CD25- CD4+ T cells sorted from blood. The V and J genes are TRBV28 and TRBJ1-5; D unresolved. The CDR3 DNA reads as TGTGCCAGCAGTTCACTGTTCAATCAGCCCCAGCATTTT. Translated, it gives CASSSLFNQPQHF.